This T cell receptor beta chain was recovered during a study of blood T cells in healthy people across ages (dated by TCRdb to between 2014 and 2017). About the investigation overall: In model experiments, template switching captured about one uniquely barcoded TCR beta cDNA molecule for every two T cells. To track age-related changes in TCR beta repertoire diversity, the study relied on deep sequencing normalized with unique cDNA molecular identifiers. The donors were divided into four age groups: young (average roughly 17 years), middle-aged (approximately 42), aged (approximately 62) and long-lived (around 87). Donors of different ages were randomly distributed across sequencing lanes to avoid experimental bias. The study analyzed two additional independent replicas of 1 million unique cDNA reads from the same blood draw for two donors, one aged 18 to 29 and one aged 80 or older. Broad study findings and their caveats: As age increased, observed TCR beta diversity per million T cells dropped in a roughly linear way, and a significant reduction was already evident by age 40. The percentage of naive T cells measured by flow cytometry correlated strongly with observed TCR beta diversity. Estimates of total diversity based on one million sequenced T cells were considered lower bounds and underestimates. The CMV infection status of donors was not known, potentially confounding age-related changes in expanded clonotypes. Conclusive comparison of naive and antigen-experienced compartments was prevented by the profiling of bulk unsorted PBMCs. Compared with the aged group, the long-lived group had more naive CD4+ T cells, fewer expanded clones and increased TCR diversity, suggesting age selection.

The junction shows trimming of 7 bases on V and 7 bases on J, plus 13 bases between the germline ends. The germline V gene yields MNHEY for CDR1 and SVGEGT for CDR2. The CDR3 contains 12 residues, cysteine and phenylalanine counted. The read is trimmed to its CDR3 DNA, 36 bases read in frame from base 1. The roughly 39 donors, aged 6 to 90 years, were systemically healthy Caucasian individuals from Russia. Each donor gave roughly 9.5 milliliters of peripheral blood, collected into EDTA-treated Vacutainer tubes. Ficoll-Paque density-gradient centrifugation was used to isolate PBMCs, with at least 7 million per sample. Trizol reagent was used to extract total RNA from PBMCs, with at least 5 micrograms per sample. For every donor, an aliquot of PBMCs went through flow cytometry to measure the percentages of naive CD45RAhigh/CD27high T cells. For this clonotype: Its antigen remains unidentified. No base-level quality is on record; no much larger clone is a single base apart.

Library construction relied on 5' RACE. The data were produced on an Illumina HiSeq 2500. A second PCR of about 6 to 12 cycles was run with a J-beta primer mix and a sample-barcoded 5' primer. A unique molecular identifier was introduced onto each TCR beta cDNA molecule by a template-switch 5' adaptor carrying 12 random nucleotides. Each sample yielded at least 2.5 million CDR3-containing paired-end reads. First-strand cDNA was synthesized from all RNA with the Mint cDNA synthesis kit, primed by a TRBC-specific oligonucleotide. Following uracil-DNA glycosylase treatment, a first 18-cycle PCR with universal primers M1SS and BC2_uni_R was performed on all cDNA. As for the authors' bioinformatics: Normalization of each sample was performed by random selection of 1 million high-quality reads, each carrying a distinct molecular identifier. Reads sharing molecular identifiers were discarded rather than binned into consensus sequences. MiTCR, run with a Q25 quality threshold and the strictest error-elimination algorithm, handled CDR3 identification, clonotype clustering and error correction. A nonparametric unseen species model with Euler transformation was used to estimate lower-bound total TCR beta diversity. TCRdb reprocessed the public reads (quality trimming at Q25 with fastp, clone calling with MiXCR) and kept in-frame beta chains. Each CDR3 protein appears once, grouped with its most common genes and DNA. It is TCRdb's table, rather than the study itself, that gives the V and J calls and clone size. The sample table contains about 1.8 million distinct CDR3 sequences; only one count was recorded for approximately 50% of them. The ten largest account for over 2% of the sample.

This chain joins TRBV6-2 or TRBV6-3 to TRBJ1-2, with an unclear D gene assignment. The origin of this receptor is a woman aged 40-49 years in good health. Sequencing was performed on blood. DNA sequence: TGTGCCAGCATGAGGTCCTTTTCTGGCTACACCTTC. Its amino acids are CASMRSFSGYTF.